This TCR beta chain was sequenced in a study of CD8+ T cells in alopecia areata. General study points: Affected scalp, especially in alopecia totalis/universalis, had a higher clonality than normal scalp did. Researchers reported that TCR sharing among patients proved less clear than in mice, possibly HLA-linked. Scalp sample data also include resident alphabeta T cells from normal skin.

Notes on this clone: What it binds is not known.

RNA extraction and reverse transcription yielded cDNA as sequencing template. The protocol was immunoSEQ multiplex PCR, while the TCRdb copy is restricted to in-frame clones and leaves out a portion. This sample has fewer than 200,000 clones, with 50% to 75% found just once. From alopecia areata patients, lesional scalp punch biopsies and peripheral blood were collected. The CDR3 consists of 14 residues. The V gene end was trimmed by 7 bases and the J gene end by 0 bases; junction bases not matched to a gene: 5. From germline, CDR1 is SQVTM and CDR2 ANQGSEA. The V call is TRBV29-1, the J call TRBJ1-3; 8 positions match TRBD1. The source of this sequence is a human donor with alopecia areata. Material: CD4+ T cells sorted from blood, obtained at week 0. This chain's CDR3 is CSAETGVSGNTIYF. The CDR3 DNA follows: TGCAGCGCTGAGACAGGGGTCTCTGGAAACACCATATATTTT.